Listed here are 21 T cell receptor beta chains from one sample, sequenced in a study of molecular identifiers for immune sequencing clone quantification. TCRdb redid the calling of the PCR reads with MiXCR, one entry per CDR3 protein. The sample includes some 650,000 distinct CDR3 sequences, nearly 20% of them seen just once. The sequenced sample consisted of naive CD8+ T cells from blood, with Jurkat cell RNA spiked in. As for subset: FACS-sorted CD8+CD4-CCR7+CD45RA+ naive T cells. The source is a human donor in good health. Some libraries in this study had Jurkat cell RNA spiked in.

The chain uses TRBV7-6 and TRBJ2-5; a possible D gene is TRBD1 (5 bases). The CDR3 runs to 14 residues. V dropped 2 bases and J dropped 3 bases, with 10 bases sitting between them. Germline CDR1 and CDR2: SGHVS and FNYEAQ. Written as DNA, the CDR3 is TGTGCCAGCAGCTTATTGACAGAAGAAGAGACCCAGTACTTC. Its protein product is CASSLLTEEETQYF.

In this sample, this clonotype turned up many times. The chain has TRBV6-2 or TRBV6-3 and TRBJ2-3; TRBD2 matches 10 bases. V was pared by 6 bases and J by 6 bases, with 6 bases of the junction left unmatched. The germline V gene encodes CDR1 MNHEY and CDR2 SVGEGT. This CDR3 spans 14 amino acids. CDR3 sequence (DNA): TGTGCCAGCAGCCAAGGGACTAGCGCCGATACGCAGTATTTT. Its translation: CASSQGTSADTQYF.

The table lists this clonotype with a count of one. A much larger clone is a single base away; this may be a read error. This chain links TRBV12-3 or TRBV12-4 with TRBJ2-3; 8 bases map to TRBD1. The CDR3 consists of 14 residues. The V and J ends lost 6 bases and 5 bases, in that order; junction bases with no gene match: 7. CDR3 sequence reads: CASSLDRVRDTQYF. In nucleotides, the CDR3 is TGTGCCAGCAGCCTGGACAGGGTTAGAGATACGCAGTATTTT.

As to this clonotype: A read error may be the cause here, since a much bigger clone is one base away. The chain combines TRBV9 with TRBJ1-1; TRBD1 is a possible D gene (5 bases). Per the germline V gene, CDR1 is SGDLS and CDR2 is YYNGEE. CDR3 length: 17 amino acids. CDR3 coding DNA: TGTGACAGCAGCGTAGGATGGGGCTCGAAGGAGTACACTGAAGCTTTCTTT. Protein sequence: CDSSVGWGSKEYTEAFF.

The sample holds many counts of this clonotype. The genes are TRBV18 and TRBJ2-2; D remains unclear. V was clipped by 2 bases and J by 6 bases, with 7 bases between them. The germline CDR1 and CDR2 sequences are KGHSH and LQKENI. This CDR3 has 13 amino acids. CDR3 residues: CASSPSKAGELFF. The CDR3 bases are TGTGCCAGCTCACCATCAAAGGCCGGGGAGCTGTTTTTT.

The sample holds many counts of this clonotype. The rearrangement uses TRBV7-6 and TRBJ2-7; D may correspond to TRBD1 or TRBD2 (5 bases each). The germline V gene has CDR1 SGHVS and CDR2 FNYEAQ. CDR3 length: 14 amino acids. V dropped 4 bases and J dropped 5 bases, with 15 bases sitting between them. For the CDR3, the DNA is TGTGCCAGCAGCTCCACCCGGGGCTTCCACGAGCAGTACTTC. Its translation is CASSSTRGFHEQYF.

This clonotype was seen many times. The chain carries TRBV28 and TRBJ2-7; D is possibly TRBD1 (6 bases). The ends were cut back, 4 bases at V and 0 bases at J, with 10 bases in the middle. The CDR3 is 14 amino acids. The V gene's germline CDR1 is MDHEN and CDR2 SYDVKM. The CDR3 spells CASSSRGSSYEQYF. The CDR3 DNA follows: TGTGCCAGCAGTTCTAGGGGGAGCTCCTACGAGCAGTACTTC.

This clonotype was seen more than once but under ten times. The J gene is TRBJ2-5, the V gene TRBV6-9; perhaps TRBD1 as D (5 bases). V lost 6 bases, J lost 1 base, and 18 bases lay in between. Germline assignment: CDR1 MNHGY and CDR2 SVAAGI. This CDR3 is built from 16 residues. The CDR3 region is CASSARQHHLQETQYF. CDR3 nucleotide sequence: TGTGCCAGCAGCGCTCGACAGCATCATCTCCAAGAGACCCAGTACTTC.

For this clonotype: This may stem from a read error, because a much larger clone lies one nucleotide away. The chain employs TRBV2 and TRBJ2-3; D may be TRBD1 (5 bases). The CDR3 contains 15 residues. V dropped 5 bases and J dropped 2 bases, with 14 bases sitting between them. From germline, CDR1 is SNHLY and CDR2 FYNNEI. As DNA, the CDR3 is TGTGCCAGCAGTACCTGGGGCCAGCTCACAGATACGCAGTATTTT. Translation: CASSTWGQLTDTQYF.

This clonotype came up many times. V gene TRBV7-9 combines with J gene TRBJ1-1; 9 positions match TRBD1. Germline assignment: CDR1 SEHNR and CDR2 FQNEAQ (reference sequence). V lost 4 bases and J lost 6; bases outside the gene matches: 9. The CDR3 runs to 15 residues. The CDR3 protein is CASSSGTGKVAEAFF. The CDR3 DNA follows: TGTGCCAGCAGCTCGGGGACAGGGAAGGTTGCTGAAGCTTTCTTT.

This clonotype was recorded at least ten times. V and J are TRBV7-3 and TRBJ2-3; a weak D match, TRBD2 (5 bases). This CDR3 has 15 amino acids. The V end was cut by 4 bases, the J end by 4 bases, with 15 bases between. Germline V lookup: CDR1 SGHTA, CDR2 FQGTGA. The CDR3 is CASSSLLLVADTQYF. The CDR3 coding sequence is TGTGCCAGCAGCTCCCTCCTACTAGTTGCAGATACGCAGTATTTT.

Many counts were recorded for this clonotype. The chain joins TRBV19 to TRBJ2-1, with 9 bases that match TRBD1. CDR1 and CDR2 from the germline V gene are LNHDA and SQIVND (reference sequence). The CDR3 is made up of 15 amino acids. With 1 base clipped from V and 6 bases from J, the junction kept 4 bases outside the gene matches. Here the CDR3 reads CASSIGTGVGNEQFF. The CDR3 DNA reads TGTGCCAGTAGTATAGGGACAGGGGTGGGCAATGAGCAGTTCTTC.

With regard to this clonotype: A much larger clonotype is one base distant, so this may be a read error. Because it lacks the conserved phenylalanine or tryptophan at the end, this CDR3 is likely a read error. The chain joins TRBV10-3 to TRBJ2-3; D is unresolved. Germline V gives CDR1 ENHRY, CDR2 SYGVKD. Deletions cut 3 bases from V and 0 bases from J, with 13 bases between. This CDR3 is built from 16 residues. The CDR3 protein is CAISDQRNPSTDTQYS. CDR3 in DNA: TGTGCCATCAGTGATCAGAGGAACCCTAGCACAGATACGCAGTATTCT.

This clonotype has at least ten counts. This chain joins TRBV7-3 and TRBJ1-2; D unclear. This CDR3 is built from 15 residues. Germline CDR1 and CDR2: SGHTA and FQGTGA. V shed 5 bases and J shed 8 bases, with 21 bases lying between them. The CDR3 region has the DNA TGTGCCAGCAGCCCGGACCGTCTATCGGCGGGCGGCTACACCTTC. Protein product: CASSPDRLSAGGYTF.

Note on this clonotype: At one end the junction does not follow the germline gene, possibly because of a read error. The chain is built from TRBV7-9 and TRBJ2-1; 12 bases fit TRBD2. The CDR3 loop spans 16 amino acids. The V gene's germline CDR1 is SEHNR and CDR2 FQNEAQ (reference sequence). CDR3 amino acids: CASSFRLAGAYSEQFF. As DNA, the CDR3 is TGTGCCAGCAGCTTTCGACTAGCGGGAGCCTACAGTGAGCAGTTCTTC.

This clonotype was detected many times. The chain couples TRBV2 to TRBJ2-7, with 10 bases fitting TRBD2. V lost 3 bases and J lost 5; bases outside the gene matches: 13. Per germline, CDR1 SNHLY and CDR2 FYNNEI. This CDR3 has 17 residues. CDR3 sequence reads: CASSEERQLAGVHEQYF. The DNA of the CDR3 is TGTGCCAGCAGTGAGGAGCGCCAGCTAGCGGGAGTCCACGAGCAGTACTTC.

For this clonotype: Germline and junction disagree at one end, which may indicate a read error. The rearrangement links TRBV28 to TRBJ2-7; D gene uncertain. In germline, CDR1 is MDHEN, CDR2 SYDVKM. There are 14 residues in the CDR3. DNA of the CDR3: TGTGCCTGCAGGCAACGTCTTAGCTCCTACGAGCAGTACTTC. It translates to CACRQRLSSYEQYF.

This sequence joins TRBV6-5 and TRBJ2-5, with 8 bases aligning to TRBD2. The CDR3 extends over 16 amino acids. Germline V CDR1 and CDR2: MNHEY, SVGAGI. J was trimmed by 2 bases and V by 6 bases; bases with no gene match: 11. The CDR3 spells CASRVLTGGVQETQYF. CDR3 nucleotide sequence: TGTGCCAGCAGGGTACTAACGGGGGGGGTTCAAGAGACCCAGTACTTC.

At least ten counts were recorded for this clonotype. The V call is TRBV25-1, the J call TRBJ1-1; no clear D. Trimming cost V 5 bases and J 1 base, with 14 bases left between them. The CDR3 loop spans 15 amino acids. Germline loops: CDR1 MGHDK, CDR2 SYGVNS. The CDR3 region is CASSTSRRTNTEAFF. The CDR3 DNA reads as TGTGCCAGCAGTACCAGCCGCCGTACGAACACTGAAGCTTTCTTT.

This clonotype was counted many times. The J gene is TRBJ1-6, the V gene TRBV6-6; unclear D gene. With 10 bases removed from V and 8 bases from J, the gap between germline ends came to 15 bases. This CDR3 contains 13 residues. CDR1 and CDR2 from the germline V gene are MNHNY and SVGAGI (reference sequence). The CDR3 DNA reads as TGTGCCATACAAGCGAGCTTGGATTCACCCCTCCACTTT. This sequence encodes CAIQASLDSPLHF.

Many counts were recorded for this clonotype. V and J are TRBV9 and TRBJ2-7, with a tentative D call TRBD2 (6 bases). CDR1 is SGDLS, CDR2 YYNGEE, per germline. With 0 bases removed from V and 7 bases from J, the gap between germline ends came to 17 bases. This CDR3 contains 15 residues. Here the CDR3 reads CASSVGGGSAGEQYF. The CDR3 coding sequence is TGTGCCAGCAGCGTAGGCGGTGGCTCGGCGGGGGAGCAGTACTTC.